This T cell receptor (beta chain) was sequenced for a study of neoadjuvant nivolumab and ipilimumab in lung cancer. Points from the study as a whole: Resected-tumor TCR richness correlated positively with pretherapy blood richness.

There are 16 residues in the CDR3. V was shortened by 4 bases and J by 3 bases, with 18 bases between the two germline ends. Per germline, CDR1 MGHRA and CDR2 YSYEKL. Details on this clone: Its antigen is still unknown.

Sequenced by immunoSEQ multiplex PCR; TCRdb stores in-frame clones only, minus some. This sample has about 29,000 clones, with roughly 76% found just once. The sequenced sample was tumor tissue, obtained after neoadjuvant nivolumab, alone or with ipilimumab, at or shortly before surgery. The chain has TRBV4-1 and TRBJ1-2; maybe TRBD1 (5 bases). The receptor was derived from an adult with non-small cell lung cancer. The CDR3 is CASSRSWPQVDYGYTF. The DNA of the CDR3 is TGCGCCAGCAGCCGATCTTGGCCACAGGTAGACTATGGCTACACCTTC.